This T cell receptor (beta chain) stems from a study of identical twins. With 3 bases removed from V and 4 bases from J, the gap between germline ends came to 12 bases. Germline loops: CDR1 DFQATT, CDR2 SNEGSKA (reference sequence). This CDR3 has 14 residues. TCRdb redid the calling of the 5' RACE reads with MiXCR, one entry per CDR3 protein. This sample has fewer than 650,000 distinct CDR3 sequences, with 7.1% found just once. Overall study findings and caveats: Shared out-of-frame alpha sequences (those common to twins) showed excess low generation probability.

This clonotype has just a few counts. Its matching antigen is unknown. The same data also went into a second study, on yellow fever vaccine responses in identical twins.

This chain uses TRBV20-1 with TRBJ1-4; no clear D gene. This clonotype was sampled from a woman aged 18-29 years in good health. The source material was PBMCs. CDR3 coding DNA: TGCAGTGCTAGCCTCTACCCTGATAATGAAAAACTGTTTTTT. Translating it yields CSASLYPDNEKLFF.